These T cell receptor beta chains were read from a single sample in a study of blood T cell repertoires in COVID-19. Using immunoSEQ multiplex PCR, the repertoire was profiled, and TCRdb retains in-frame clones only, with some absent. Of fewer than 250,000 clones in the sample, about 80% were seen once. The sequencing sample was made of peripheral blood. The receptors shown here come from a man between 60 and 70 years old with acute or convalescent COVID-19. Each CDR3 is given with its conserved first and last residue. Each record gives: J gene, D gene, V gene, clone size, CDR3 protein, CDR3 DNA. D genes are given only for firm matches. A clone size is listed for some rows: how often the clone was seen (once, few, many), or a class if it is expanded.

TRBJ2-7,TRBD2,TRBV7-2,few,CASSSGLAGFGYEQYF,TGTGCCAGCAGCTCCGGACTAGCGGGGTTCGGCTACGAGCAGTACTTC
TRBJ2-1,.,TRBV6-5,.,CASSYDSYSYNEQFF,TGTGCCAGCAGTTACGACAGTTACTCCTACAATGAGCAGTTCTTC
TRBJ2-4,TRBD2,TRBV4-1,.,CASSQELAGWNIQYF,TGCGCCAGCAGCCAAGAACTAGCGGGTTGGAACATTCAGTACTTC
TRBJ1-4,.,TRBV2,.,CASSRQSSNEKLFF,TGTGCCAGCAGTAGACAGAGCTCTAATGAAAAACTGTTTTTT
TRBJ1-2,TRBD1,TRBV7-2,.,CASSFIRDSYGYTF,TGTGCCAGCAGCTTCATCCGGGACAGCTATGGCTACACCTTC
TRBJ2-7,.,TRBV6-6,.,CASSFKHLSYEQYF,TGTGCCAGCAGTTTTAAACATCTCTCCTACGAGCAGTACTTC
TRBJ1-3,.,TRBV5-6,.,CASSLSAGGSGNTIYF,TGTGCCAGCAGCTTGAGCGCAGGAGGATCTGGAAACACCATATATTTT
TRBJ2-2,TRBD2,TRBV7-2,.,CASSLRRGGSGELFF,TGTGCCAGCAGCTTAAGACGGGGGGGCTCCGGGGAGCTGTTTTTT
TRBJ2-3,TRBD1,TRBV2,.,CASGGTGKDTQYF,TGTGCCAGCGGTGGGACAGGGAAAGATACGCAGTATTTT
TRBJ2-7,.,TRBV20-1,.,CSAPIDYEQYF,TGCAGTGCCCCTATAGACTACGAGCAGTACTTC
TRBJ1-5,.,TRBV29-1,.,CSVITGSGNQPQHF,TGCAGCGTTATCACAGGAAGCGGCAATCAGCCCCAGCATTTT
TRBJ1-2,.,TRBV28,once,CASSLSSKGLGYGYTF,TGTGCCAGCAGTTTATCTTCCAAGGGGCTCGGCTATGGCTACACCTTC
TRBJ2-3,.,TRBV9,.,CASSVEAGVADTQYF,TGTGCCAGCAGCGTAGAGGCCGGAGTCGCAGATACGCAGTATTTT
TRBJ2-3,.,TRBV6-1,.,CASSDRLSTDTQYF,TGTGCCAGCAGTGACCGTCTTAGCACAGATACGCAGTATTTT
TRBJ2-7,.,TRBV19,.,CASSIGKGGYEQYF,TGTGCCAGTAGTATCGGGAAGGGTGGGTACGAGCAGTACTTC
TRBJ1-5,.,TRBV7-9,once,CASSALTGGQPQHF,TGTGCCAGCAGCGCTTTAACTGGGGGGCAGCCCCAGCATTTT
TRBJ1-3,.,TRBV30,.,CAWGEGSAGNTIYF,TGTGCCTGGGGGGAGGGGTCCGCTGGAAACACCATATATTTT
TRBJ1-3,.,TRBV11-1,once,CASSIRTGTSGNTIYF,TGTGCCAGCAGCATAAGAACAGGGACCTCCGGAAACACCATATATTTT
TRBJ1-6,.,TRBV27,.,CASSFRDYNSPLHF,TGTGCCAGCAGTTTCAGGGACTATAATTCACCCCTCCACTTT
TRBJ1-4,.,TRBV9,.,CASSYRATNEKLFF,TGTGCCAGCAGCTACAGGGCAACTAATGAAAAACTGTTTTTT
TRBJ2-3,.,TRBV6-5,.,CASSYRRGPDTQYF,TGTGCCAGCAGTTATAGGCGGGGGCCGGATACGCAGTATTTT
TRBJ2-5,TRBD2,TRBV9,.,CASSVSASGGAVTQYF,TGTGCCAGCAGCGTCTCGGCTAGCGGGGGGGCAGTGACCCAGTACTTC
TRBJ2-7,TRBD1,TRBV10-2,few,CASGTVFYEQYF,TGCGCCAGCGGGACAGTTTTCTACGAGCAGTACTTC
TRBJ2-1,.,TRBV4-1,.,CASSQGSAEQFF,TGCGCCAGCAGCCAAGGGTCAGCGGAGCAGTTCTTC
TRBJ1-1,.,TRBV16,.,CASSPRGNTEAFF,TGTGCCAGCAGTCCAAGGGGGAACACTGAAGCTTTCTTT
TRBJ2-2,.,TRBV2,.,CASSEVSGFTGELFF,TGTGCCAGCAGTGAGGTTTCGGGGTTCACCGGGGAGCTGTTTTTT
TRBJ1-5,.,TRBV4-3,.,CASSQEVAGLSNQPQHF,TGCGCCAGCAGCCAAGAGGTCGCAGGCCTTAGCAATCAGCCCCAGCATTTT
TRBJ1-1,.,TRBV7-3,.,CASSSGLGNTEAFF,TGTGCCAGCAGCTCCGGACTGGGGAACACTGAAGCTTTCTTT
TRBJ2-7,.,TRBV5-5,few,CASSLDIAGGGYEQYF,TGTGCCAGCAGCTTGGATATAGCAGGGGGAGGCTACGAGCAGTACTTC
TRBJ1-2,TRBD1,TRBV7-7,few,CASSLVDRVAYGYTF,TGTGCCAGCAGCTTAGTGGACAGGGTGGCCTATGGCTACACCTTC
TRBJ1-3,.,TRBV10-1,.,CAKTHPLAPFGNTIYF,TGCGCCAAAACACATCCCCTTGCTCCGTTCGGAAACACCATATATTTT
TRBJ1-5,TRBD1,TRBV2,.,CASSEPTGGGNQPQHF,TGTGCCAGCAGTGAACCCACAGGGGGAGGCAATCAGCCCCAGCATTTT
TRBJ1-6,.,TRBV4-2,.,CASSQDSGGSRNNSPLHF,TGTGCCAGCAGCCAAGATTCGGGGGGATCCCGAAATAATTCACCCCTCCACTTT
TRBJ2-2,TRBD1,TRBV5-1,few,CASSLGGTGTGELFF,TGCGCCAGCAGCTTGGGAGGGACAGGCACCGGGGAGCTGTTTTTT
TRBJ1-2,.,TRBV13,.,CASSLGRGTAYGYTF,TGTGCCAGCAGCTTAGGCCGGGGGACCGCCTATGGCTACACCTTC
TRBJ2-7,TRBD2,TRBV7-2,.,CASSSSGGNSYEQYF,TGTGCCAGCTCCAGTAGCGGGGGGAACTCCTACGAGCAGTACTTC
TRBJ1-3,TRBD1,TRBV5-6,.,CASSLDRGYGNTIYF,TGTGCCAGCAGCTTGGACAGGGGTTACGGAAACACCATATATTTT
TRBJ1-5,.,TRBV2,.,CASSPQGGGQPQHF,TGTGCCAGCAGCCCACAGGGTGGAGGTCAGCCCCAGCATTTT
TRBJ2-3,TRBD1,TRBV30,.,CAWSAGQGTQYF,TGTGCCTGGAGTGCTGGACAGGGGACGCAGTATTTT
TRBJ2-6,.,TRBV10-3,.,CAISESLIQGLPSGANVLTF,TGTGCCATCAGTGAGTCTTTGATACAGGGTCTTCCCTCTGGGGCCAACGTCCTGACTTTC
TRBJ2-1,.,TRBV24-1,few,CATSDLGSGEQFF,TGTGCCACCAGTGATTTGGGCTCGGGTGAGCAGTTCTTC
TRBJ1-5,.,TRBV3-1/TRBV3-2,.,CASSQVPGQPQHF,TGTGCCAGCAGCCAAGTACCGGGGCAGCCCCAGCATTTT
TRBJ2-3,.,TRBV5-1,.,CASSSGAERSTDTQYF,TGCGCCAGCAGCTCCGGCGCAGAGCGGAGCACAGATACGCAGTATTTT
TRBJ1-2,TRBD1,TRBV4-1,few,CASSKRDRGQDGYTF,TGCGCCAGCAGCAAACGGGACAGGGGGCAGGATGGCTACACCTTC
TRBJ2-1,TRBD2,TRBV3-1/TRBV3-2,.,CASSQVGGSYNEQFF,TGTGCCAGCAGCCAGGTGGGGGGGTCCTACAATGAGCAGTTCTTC
TRBJ1-2,TRBD1,TRBV5-1,.,CASSPGTGWGFGYTF,TGCGCCAGCAGTCCCGGGACAGGTTGGGGTTTTGGCTACACCTTC
TRBJ2-1,.,TRBV6-2/TRBV6-3,.,CASSYQGTDYNEQFF,TGTGCCAGCAGTTACCAGGGGACGGACTACAATGAGCAGTTCTTC
TRBJ1-5,.,TRBV5-1,.,CASSLSTGANQPQHF,TGCGCCAGCAGCCTATCTACAGGAGCTAATCAGCCCCAGCATTTT
TRBJ1-1,.,TRBV6-6,.,CASSYAEVNTEAFF,TGTGCCAGCAGTTACGCAGAAGTGAACACTGAAGCTTTCTTT
TRBJ1-2,TRBD1,TRBV3-1/TRBV3-2,once,CASSQDLATGGDDYGYTF,TGTGCCAGCAGCCAAGATCTTGCCACAGGGGGCGACGACTATGGCTACACCTTC
TRBJ1-2,.,TRBV28,.,CASSLSSNYGYTF,TGTGCCAGCAGTTTGAGTAGCAACTATGGCTACACCTTC
TRBJ2-7,TRBD2,TRBV6-1,.,CASSAPSLAGSSYEQYF,TGTGCCAGCAGTGCCCCCTCACTAGCGGGGAGCTCCTACGAGCAGTACTTC
TRBJ2-7,.,TRBV6-6,.,CASSTGVDYEQYF,TGTGCCAGCAGTACCGGGGTAGACTACGAGCAGTACTTC
TRBJ1-2,TRBD1,TRBV24-1,.,CATSGSDREQGYTF,TGTGCCACCAGTGGCTCGGACAGGGAGCAGGGTTACACCTTC